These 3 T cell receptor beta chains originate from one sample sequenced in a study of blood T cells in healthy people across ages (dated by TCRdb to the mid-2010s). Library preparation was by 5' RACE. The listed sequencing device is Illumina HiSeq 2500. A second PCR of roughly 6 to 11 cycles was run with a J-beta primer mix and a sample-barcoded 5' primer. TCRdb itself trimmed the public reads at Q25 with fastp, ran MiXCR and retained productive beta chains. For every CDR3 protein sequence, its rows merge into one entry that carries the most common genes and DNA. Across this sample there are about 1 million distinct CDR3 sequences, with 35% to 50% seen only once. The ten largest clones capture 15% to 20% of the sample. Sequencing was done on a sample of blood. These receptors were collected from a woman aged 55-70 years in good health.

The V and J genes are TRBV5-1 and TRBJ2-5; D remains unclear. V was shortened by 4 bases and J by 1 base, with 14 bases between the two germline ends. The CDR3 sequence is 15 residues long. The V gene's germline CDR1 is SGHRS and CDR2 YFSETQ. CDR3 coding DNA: TGCGCCAGCAGCCCAGGTAGTCGGCTCCAAGAGACCCAGTACTTC. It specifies CASSPGSRLQETQYF.

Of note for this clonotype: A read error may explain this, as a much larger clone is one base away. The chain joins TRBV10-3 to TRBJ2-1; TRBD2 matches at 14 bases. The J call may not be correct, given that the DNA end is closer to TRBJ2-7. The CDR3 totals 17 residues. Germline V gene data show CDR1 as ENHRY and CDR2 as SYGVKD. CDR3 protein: CATTSGTSGSIHNEQYF. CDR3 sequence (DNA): TGTGCCACGACGTCCGGGACTAGCGGGAGTATCCACAATGAGCAGTACTTC.

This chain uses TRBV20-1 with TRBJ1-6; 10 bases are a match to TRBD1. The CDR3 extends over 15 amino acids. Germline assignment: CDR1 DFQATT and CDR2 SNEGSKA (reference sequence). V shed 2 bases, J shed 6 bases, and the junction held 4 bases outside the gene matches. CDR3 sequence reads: CSARPRDRGNSPLHF. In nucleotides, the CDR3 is TGCAGTGCTAGACCCCGGGACAGGGGTAATTCACCCCTCCACTTT.